This passage covers 26 T cell receptor beta chains from one sample sequenced in a study of Graves' ophthalmopathy and Graves' hyperthyroidism. Amplifying from RNA transcripts, the study obtained TCR beta CDR3 regions. The authors performed first-round RT-PCR with HTBI primers and then a second-round multiplex PCR. TCRdb analysed the multiplex PCR reads with MiXCR anew, one entry per CDR3 protein. Altogether approximately 1.2 million distinct CDR3 sequences are present, about two fifths being singletons, with the ten largest covering approximately 10%. The sample consisted of peripheral blood or thyroid tissue (not recorded which). These receptors came from an adult man with Graves' hyperthyroidism.

In the case of this clonotype: A much larger clone differs from this one at a single base, so this may be a read error. The chain is built from TRBV7-8 and TRBJ2-5, with D hard to call. Per germline, CDR1 SGHVS and CDR2 FQNEAQ. The CDR3 has 16 amino acids. In DNA form, the CDR3 reads TGTGCCAGCACCTTAGGCGGAATTATAGGTGGGATGACCCAGTACTTC. Its protein product is CASTLGGIIGGMTQYF. Using reference TRBV7-8 and TRBJ2-5 for the parts outside the CDR3, the full variable domain is GAGVSQSPRYKVAKRGQDVALRCDPISGHVSLFWYQQALGQGPEFLTYFQNEAQLDKSGLPSDRFFAERPEGSVSTLKIQRTQQEDSAVYLCASTLGGIIGGMTQYFGPGTRLLVL.

This clonotype occurred many times. The chain has TRBV29-1 and TRBJ1-6; D possibly corresponds to TRBD1 (6 bases). Germline CDR1 and CDR2: SQVTM and ANQGSEA. V shed 1 base and J shed 2 bases, with 24 bases lying between them. There are 20 residues in the CDR3. Here the CDR3 DNA reads TGCAGCGTTGAAGGGGCCGAAGAAAGGACAGCAACTCCCTATAATTCACCCCTCCACTTT. This translates into CSVEGAEERTATPYNSPLHF.

The chain uses TRBV2 and TRBJ1-1; D perhaps matches TRBD1 (5 bases). The V gene lost 8 bases and the J gene lost 4 bases, with 17 bases spanning the gap. This CDR3 is 14 amino acids long. CDR1 and CDR2 (germline): SNHLY, FYNNEI. The CDR3 DNA follows: TGTGCCAGCGTATTCCAGGGTGGCGGCACTGAAGCTTTCTTT. The encoded protein is CASVFQGGGTEAFF.

The sample holds a few counts of this clonotype. The rearrangement joins TRBV6-5 to TRBJ2-7; 8 nucleotides align to TRBD1. The length of the CDR3 is 14 residues. Germline-derived CDR1 and CDR2 are MNHEY and SVGAGI. V was clipped by 1 base and J by 4 bases; unmatched bases: 3. The CDR3 loop is CASSYWDRPYEQYF. The CDR3 DNA sequence: TGTGCCAGCAGTTACTGGGACAGGCCTTACGAGCAGTACTTC.

The rearrangement uses TRBV10-3 and TRBJ1-3; D gene ambiguous. This CDR3 comprises 15 residues. Per germline, CDR1 ENHRY and CDR2 SYGVKD. The germline V and J ends were trimmed by 3 bases and 0 bases, with 9 bases remaining between them. CDR3 in amino acids: CAISETGHSGNTIYF. The CDR3 nucleotides read TGTGCCATCAGTGAAACGGGCCACTCTGGAAACACCATATATTTT.

A note on this clonotype: A single base separates this from a much larger clone, so it may be a read error. The chain recombines TRBV10-2 with TRBJ2-7; D remains unclear. The CDR3 is made up of 11 amino acids. Germline-derived CDR1 and CDR2 are WSHSY and SAAADI. CDR3 sequence: CASTAGNERYF. The CDR3 DNA reads as TGCGCCAGCACAGCAGGAAACGAGCGGTACTTC.

V is TRBV5-4 and J is TRBJ1-3; the D gene is possibly TRBD1 (6 bases). The CDR3 has 13 amino acids. The ends were cut back, 4 bases at V and 4 bases at J, with 9 bases in the middle. In germline, CDR1 is SGHNT, CDR2 YYREEE (reference sequence). CDR3 protein: CASSVGHGNTIYF. CDR3 coding DNA: TGTGCCAGCAGCGTGGGACACGGAAACACCATATATTTT.

V gene TRBV5-6 combines with J gene TRBJ2-7; unclear D gene. The CDR3 loop spans 13 amino acids. Germline V gene data show CDR1 as SGHDT and CDR2 as YYEEEE. V shed 5 bases and J shed 5 bases, with 14 bases lying between them. The CDR3 DNA is TGTGCCAGCAGTATAGTGTCTAGGAACGAGCAGTACTTC. This encodes CASSIVSRNEQYF.

Note on this clonotype: This may come from a read error, since a much larger clone is one base off. The V and J genes are TRBV10-2 and TRBJ1-2, with D maybe TRBD1 (5 bases). The CDR3 covers 13 residues. CDR1 is WSHSY and CDR2 is SAAADI in the germline V gene. CDR3 in DNA: TGCGCCAGCAGCCACAGCGGGACGGTTGGCTACGCCTTC. Encoded protein: CASSHSGTVGYAF.

In regard to this clonotype: This is likely a read error, given that the CDR3 carries no conserved phenylalanine or tryptophan at its end. The genes are TRBV29-1 and TRBJ2-7; 8 bases are a match to TRBD1. Per the germline V gene, CDR1 is SQVTM and CDR2 is ANQGSEA. The CDR3 loop spans 12 amino acids. The V and J ends lost 1 base and 4 bases, in that order; junction bases with no gene match: 0. The CDR3 sequence is CSVEGQGYEQYS. The DNA for the CDR3 is TGCAGCGTTGAAGGACAGGGGTACGAGCAGTACTCC.

This clonotype showed up many times. The chain joins TRBV15 to TRBJ2-7; 7 bases fit TRBD1. This CDR3 spans 13 amino acids. Trimming took 5 bases from V and 3 from J; bases not matched to a gene: 4. Germline V gene sequence: CDR1 LNHNV, CDR2 YYDKDF (reference sequence). The CDR3 loop reads CATSDRANYEQYF. The CDR3 DNA is TGTGCCACCAGCGACAGGGCTAACTACGAGCAGTACTTC.

The V gene is TRBV5-8, the J gene TRBJ2-5; TRBD1 matches 10 bases. Germline assignment: CDR1 SGHTS and CDR2 YDEGEE. Trimming cost V 1 base and J 4 bases; bases outside gene matches: 7. The CDR3 runs 16 residues. CDR3 DNA sequence: TGTGCCAGCAGCTTGTATGTGACAGGGGGCGGAGAGACCCAGTACTTC. Translating gives CASSLYVTGGGETQYF.

Comment on this clonotype: One end of the junction is discordant with germline, which a read error may explain. V usage is TRBV10-3 and J usage is TRBJ2-7; D is undetermined. Looked up from germline, CDR1 is ENHRY and CDR2 is SYGVKD. The CDR3 spans 16 residues. The CDR3 DNA is TGTGCCAGCAGTTACTCGACGCCTCTGGGATCCTACGAGCAGTACTTC. Translating it yields CASSYSTPLGSYEQYF.

This sequence joins TRBV5-1 and TRBJ1-2; D is ambiguous. CDR1 and CDR2 (germline): SGHRS, YFSETQ. CDR3 length: 16 residues. Trimming cost V 0 bases and J 1 base, with 13 bases left between them. The CDR3 DNA sequence: TGCGCCAGCAGCTTGGAATTGGGTCGTCTTAACTATGGCTACACCTTC. It translates to CASSLELGRLNYGYTF. Full variable domain (outside the CDR3, taken from reference TRBV5-1 and TRBJ1-2): KAGVTQTPRYLIKTRGQQVTLSCSPISGHRSVSWYQQTPGQGLQFLFEYFSETQRNKGNFPGRFSGRQFSNSRSEMNVSTLELGDSALYLCASSLELGRLNYGYTFGSGTRLTVV.

The chain employs TRBV2 and TRBJ2-5; TRBD2 agrees at 7 bases. Germline CDR1 and CDR2: SNHLY and FYNNEI. J was trimmed by 5 bases and V by 2 bases; bases with no gene match: 8. The CDR3 is 15 amino acids. In nucleotides, the CDR3 is TGTGCCAGCAGTGAAAGGGGAGGGAACGCGGAGACCCAGTACTTC. Translating gives CASSERGGNAETQYF.

This clonotype was seen ten or more times. This chain joins TRBV10-3 and TRBJ1-1; tentatively, D is TRBD1 (6 bases). V lost 7 bases to trimming and J lost 1 base, with 16 bases between them. CDR1 is ENHRY and CDR2 is SYGVKD in the germline V gene. CDR3 length equals 15 residues. The CDR3 DNA is TGTGCCATCACGGGGGCGTTGGGTCGGAACACTGAAGCTTTCTTT. This gives the protein CAITGALGRNTEAFF.

This rearrangement joins TRBV11-1 to TRBJ2-7, with a tentative D call TRBD2 (5 bases). CDR3 length: 14 residues. Germline V gives CDR1 SGHAT, CDR2 FQDESV (reference sequence). Deletions cut 8 bases from V and 6 bases from J, with 20 bases between. CDR3 loop: CASAGGSVISEQYF. The CDR3 nucleotides read TGTGCCAGCGCCGGAGGTAGCGTAATTAGCGAGCAGTACTTC.

This sequence joins TRBV4-1 and TRBJ1-2; tentative D call: TRBD1 (5 bases). The germline V gene encodes CDR1 MGHRA and CDR2 YSYEKL. The length of the CDR3 is 15 residues. Trimming cost V 0 bases and J 4 bases, with 12 bases left between them. CDR3 nucleotides: TGCGCCAGCAGCCAAGAGTCGGGGCTAACCTATGGCTACACCTTC. It yields the protein CASSQESGLTYGYTF.

A note on this clonotype: Just one base apart from a much larger clone, this may be a read error. The genes are TRBV12-3 or TRBV12-4 and TRBJ2-7, with D perhaps matching TRBD1 (5 bases). Trimming pared 3 bases from V and 7 bases from J, leaving 13 bases between. The CDR3 runs 13 residues. The CDR3 sequence is CASSLARGWEQYF. CDR3 in DNA: TGTGCCAGCAGTTTGGCAAGGGGCTGGGAGCAGTACTTC.

This clonotype appeared a few times. The chain uses TRBV27 and TRBJ2-7, with D uncertain. The CDR3 runs 12 residues. Trimming shortened V by 4 bases and J by 6 bases, and 10 bases separated the two germline ends. Germline-derived CDR1 and CDR2 are MNHEY and SMNVEV (reference sequence). This CDR3 reads CASSSPASEQYF. CDR3 DNA: TGTGCCAGCAGTTCCCCGGCTAGCGAGCAGTACTTC.

CDR3 sequence reads: CASSHRNYGYTF. CDR3 DNA sequence: TGTGCCAGCAGCCACAGAAACTATGGCTACACCTTC. This chain links TRBV7-3 with TRBJ1-2; D remains unclear. The CDR3 length is 12 residues. The V gene lost 5 bases and the J gene lost 2 bases, with 6 bases spanning the gap. The germline CDR1 and CDR2 sequences are SGHTA and FQGTGA.

This clonotype was seen at least ten times. The chain employs TRBV15 and TRBJ2-7; D is undetermined. There are 12 residues in the CDR3. The germline CDR1 and CDR2 sequences are LNHNV and YYDKDF (reference sequence). Trimming left V 2 bases short and J 6 bases short, with 8 bases between. CDR3 coding DNA: TGTGCCACCAGCAGACGGATCGGCGAGCAGTACTTC. As protein: CATSRRIGEQYF.

This clonotype was seen a few times. A much larger clone differs by one base, so this may be a read error. The gene calls are TRBV29-1 and TRBJ1-3; unclear D gene. Germline CDR1 and CDR2: SQVTM and ANQGSEA. The CDR3 covers 12 residues. CDR3 region: CSVGISGDTIYF. The CDR3 bases are TGCAGCGTCGGAATCTCTGGAGACACCATATATTTT.

The rearrangement links TRBV12-3 or TRBV12-4 to TRBJ2-5, with TRBD1 as a possible D gene (5 bases). V was clipped by 4 bases and J by 4 bases, with 13 bases between them. The CDR3 runs to 14 residues. The CDR3 protein is CASSYGGAIETQYF. The CDR3 DNA is TGTGCCAGCAGTTATGGTGGGGCTATAGAGACCCAGTACTTC.

The rearrangement links TRBV18 to TRBJ1-5, with a tentative D call TRBD1 (6 bases). V was trimmed by 6 bases and J by 0 bases, leaving 12 bases between them. There are 15 residues in the CDR3. The germline CDR1 and CDR2 sequences are KGHSH and LQKENI. This CDR3 reads CASSRGQPSNQPQHF. In DNA form, the CDR3 reads TGTGCCAGCTCCCGAGGACAGCCTAGCAATCAGCCCCAGCATTTT. Full variable domain (remainder filled in from reference TRBV18 and TRBJ1-5): NAGVMQNPRHLVRRRGQEARLRCSPMKGHSHVYWYRQLPEEGLKFMVYLQKENIIDESGMPKERFSAEFPKEGPSILRIQQVVRGDSAAYFCASSRGQPSNQPQHFGDGTRLSIL.

This clonotype was seen more than once but under ten times. This chain uses TRBV9 with TRBJ2-7, with no clear D. The V and J ends lost 0 bases and 3 bases respectively, with 13 bases between them. Germline loops: CDR1 SGDLS, CDR2 YYNGEE. The CDR3 length is 15 residues. DNA of the CDR3: TGTGCCAGCAGCGTAGCTACCAGCCCGGTCTACGAGCAGTACTTC. It translates to CASSVATSPVYEQYF.